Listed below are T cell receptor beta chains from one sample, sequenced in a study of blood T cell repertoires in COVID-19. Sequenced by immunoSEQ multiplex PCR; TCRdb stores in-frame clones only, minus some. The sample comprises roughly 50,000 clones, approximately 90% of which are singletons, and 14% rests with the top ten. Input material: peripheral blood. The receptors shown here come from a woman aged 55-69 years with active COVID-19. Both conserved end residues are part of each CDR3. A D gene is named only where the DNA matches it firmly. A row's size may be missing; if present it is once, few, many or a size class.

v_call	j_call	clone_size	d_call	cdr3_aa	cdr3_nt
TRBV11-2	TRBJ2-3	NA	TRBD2	CASSSLSGEGGTQYF	TGTGCCAGCAGCTCCCTTAGCGGGGAGGGGGGTACGCAGTATTTT
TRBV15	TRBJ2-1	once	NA	CATSRGESEYNEQFF	TGTGCCACCAGCAGAGGGGAGAGTGAGTACAATGAGCAGTTCTTC
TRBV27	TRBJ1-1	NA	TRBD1	CASSYRPGTGLDAFF	TGTGCCAGCAGTTACAGACCAGGGACAGGGCTGGATGCTTTCTTT
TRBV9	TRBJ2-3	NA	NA	CASSVVGSRDTQYF	TGTGCCAGCAGCGTAGTAGGGAGCAGGGATACGCAGTATTTT
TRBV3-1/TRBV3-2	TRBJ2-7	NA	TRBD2	CASSQASGGYEQYF	TGTGCCAGCAGCCAAGCTAGCGGGGGTTACGAGCAGTACTTC
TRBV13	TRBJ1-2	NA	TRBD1	CASSPTTGTAWGYTF	TGTGCCAGCAGCCCGACGACAGGGACAGCTTGGGGCTACACCTTC
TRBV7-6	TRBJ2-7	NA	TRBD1	CASSLGSGTGFNEQYF	TGTGCCAGCAGCTTAGGCTCTGGGACAGGGTTCAACGAGCAGTACTTC
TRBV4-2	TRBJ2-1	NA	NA	CASSPVPSEEQFF	TGTGCCAGCAGCCCGGTCCCTTCCGAGGAGCAGTTCTTC
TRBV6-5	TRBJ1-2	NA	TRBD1	CASSSDRGSYGYTF	TGTGCCAGCAGTTCAGACAGGGGGTCCTATGGCTACACCTTC
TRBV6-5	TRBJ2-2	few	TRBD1	CASTGTGGNTGELFF	TGTGCCAGCACAGGGACAGGGGGTAACACCGGGGAGCTGTTTTTT
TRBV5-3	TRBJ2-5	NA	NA	CARSSVGAGEMETQYF	TGTGCCAGAAGCTCCGTTGGGGCAGGGGAGATGGAGACCCAGTACTTC
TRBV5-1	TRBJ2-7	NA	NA	CASSFLPDSNYEQYF	TGCGCCAGCAGCTTCCTCCCCGATAGTAACTACGAGCAGTACTTC
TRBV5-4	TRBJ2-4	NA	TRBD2	CASSPGGTQAKNIQYF	TGTGCCAGCAGCCCGGGGGGAACTCAAGCCAAAAACATTCAGTACTTC
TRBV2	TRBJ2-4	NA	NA	CASSAKGEKNIQYF	TGTGCCAGCAGCGCGAAGGGGGAGAAAAACATTCAGTACTTC
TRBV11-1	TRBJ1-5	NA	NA	CASSSGMGANQPQHF	TGTGCCAGCAGCTCAGGAATGGGGGCCAATCAGCCCCAGCATTTT
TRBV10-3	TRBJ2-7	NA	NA	CAISATIGEQYF	TGTGCCATCAGTGCTACTATTGGCGAGCAGTACTTC
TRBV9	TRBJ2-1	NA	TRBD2	CASSVGVAGGYNEQFF	TGTGCCAGCAGCGTAGGAGTAGCGGGGGGATACAATGAGCAGTTCTTC
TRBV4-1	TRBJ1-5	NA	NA	CASSQDWGGGNSNQPQHF	TGCGCCAGCAGCCAAGACTGGGGAGGCGGGAATAGCAATCAGCCCCAGCATTTT
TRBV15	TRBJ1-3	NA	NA	CATSTQLGVGNTIYF	TGTGCCACCAGCACCCAATTAGGGGTTGGAAACACCATATATTTT
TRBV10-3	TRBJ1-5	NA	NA	CASSRDLGNQPQHF	TGTGCCTCCAGCAGGGATCTGGGCAATCAGCCCCAGCATTTT
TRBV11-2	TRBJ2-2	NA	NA	CASSLLVQTGELFF	TGTGCCAGCAGCTTACTAGTACAAACCGGGGAGCTGTTTTTT
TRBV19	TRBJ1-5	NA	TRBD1	CASRQGNNQPQHF	TGTGCCTCCCGACAGGGGAACAATCAGCCCCAGCATTTT
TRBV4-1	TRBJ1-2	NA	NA	CASSPGQTLYGYTF	TGCGCCAGCAGCCCCGGACAGACTCTCTATGGCTACACCTTC
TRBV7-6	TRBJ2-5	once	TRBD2	CASSQRGTSGQETQYF	TGTGCCAGCAGCCAAAGGGGGACTAGCGGCCAAGAGACCCAGTACTTC
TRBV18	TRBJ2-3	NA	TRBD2	CASSRGTSGGLSTDTQYF	TGTGCCAGCTCACGCGGGACTAGCGGGGGCCTTAGCACAGATACGCAGTATTTT
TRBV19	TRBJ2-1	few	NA	CASSIAGTRVGNEQFF	TGTGCCAGTAGTATAGCCGGGACAAGGGTTGGCAATGAGCAGTTCTTC
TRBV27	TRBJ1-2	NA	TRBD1	CASSHSGTAGYGYTF	TGTGCCAGCAGCCACTCCGGGACAGCTGGGTATGGCTACACCTTC
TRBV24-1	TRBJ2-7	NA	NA	CATSDSASPYEQYF	TGTGCCACCAGTGATTCCGCTAGCCCCTACGAGCAGTACTTC
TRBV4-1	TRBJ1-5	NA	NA	CASSQDGWGSDQPQHF	TGCGCCAGCAGCCAAGATGGATGGGGCTCGGATCAGCCCCAGCATTTT
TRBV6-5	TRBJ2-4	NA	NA	CASSYGAAKNIQYF	TGTGCCAGCAGTTACGGGGCGGCCAAAAACATTCAGTACTTC
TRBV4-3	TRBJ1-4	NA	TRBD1	CASSELRQGLAVANEKLFF	TGCGCCAGCAGCGAGCTGCGACAGGGGCTGGCAGTAGCTAATGAAAAACTGTTTTTT
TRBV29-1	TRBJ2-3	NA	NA	CSVGTSPPDTQYF	TGCAGCGTCGGGACTTCCCCACCAGATACGCAGTATTTT
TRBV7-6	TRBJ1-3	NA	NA	CASSLEAEPEGWTRNTIYF	TGTGCCAGCAGCTTAGAGGCGGAACCCGAAGGTTGGACTCGAAACACCATATATTTT
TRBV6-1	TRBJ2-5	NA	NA	CASSEGYGWRRETQYF	TGTGCCAGCAGTGAAGGATACGGGTGGCGAAGGGAGACCCAGTACTTC
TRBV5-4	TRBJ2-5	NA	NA	CASSTDNQETQYF	TGTGCCAGCAGCACGGACAACCAAGAGACCCAGTACTTC
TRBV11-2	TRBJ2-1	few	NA	CASSLSGAGSLNEQFF	TGTGCCAGCAGCTTGTCGGGCGCGGGGAGCCTCAATGAGCAGTTCTTC
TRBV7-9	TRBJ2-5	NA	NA	CASSSGGGPETQYF	TGTGCCAGCAGCTCTGGGGGGGGGCCAGAGACCCAGTACTTC
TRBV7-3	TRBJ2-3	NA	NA	CASSLRPADTDTQYF	TGTGCCAGCAGCTTAAGACCCGCGGACACAGATACGCAGTATTTT
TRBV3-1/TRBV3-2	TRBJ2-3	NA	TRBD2	CASSHLAGGPITQYF	TGTGCCAGCAGCCATCTAGCGGGGGGGCCGATTACGCAGTATTTT
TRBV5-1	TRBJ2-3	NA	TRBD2	CASSLGAGLSTDTQYF	TGCGCCAGCAGCTTGGGAGCGGGGCTTAGCACAGATACGCAGTATTTT